A selection of T cell receptor beta chains follows, all from one sample in a study of metastatic and nonmetastatic thyroid tumors. TCRdb re-called clones via MiXCR from the PCR reads. Here the sample spans 43,000 or so clones, roughly 16% being singletons. Source material: blood. All receptors come from a female donor with papillary thyroid cancer or a benign thyroid nodule (not recorded which). Some clones in this sample may be carry-over from other donors' samples. The CDR3 runs from the conserved cysteine through the conserved F or W. The order of the fields is clone size, J gene, V gene, D gene, CDR3 protein, CDR3 DNA. A D gene is named only where the DNA matches it firmly. The listing skips clone size in some rows; elsewhere it reads once, few, many or a size class.

size: few
J: TRBJ1-2
V: TRBV28
D: .
CDR3: CASMVLVSYTF
DNA: TGTGCCAGCATGGTGTTAGTGAGTTACACCTTC

size: many
J: TRBJ1-2
V: TRBV18
D: TRBD1
CDR3: CASSPPGQKNYGYTF
DNA: TGTGCCAGCTCACCGCCGGGACAGAAGAACTATGGCTACACCTTC

size: .
J: TRBJ1-2
V: TRBV19
D: .
CDR3: CASTLGRVGGYTF
DNA: TGTGCCAGTACCCTGGGAAGGGTGGGTGGCTACACCTTC

size: few
J: TRBJ1-6
V: TRBV6-1
D: .
CDR3: CASIPTGSYNSPLHF
DNA: TGTGCCAGCATCCCGACAGGCTCCTATAATTCACCCCTCCACTTT

size: .
J: TRBJ1-2
V: TRBV20-1
D: TRBD1
CDR3: CSASPAGTGNYGYTF
DNA: TGCAGTGCTAGCCCTGCCGGGACAGGGAACTATGGCTACACCTTC

size: .
J: TRBJ2-7
V: TRBV5-1
D: .
CDR3: CASSQGTSGEQYF
DNA: TGCGCCAGCAGCCAGGGGACGTCGGGCGAGCAGTACTTC

size: many
J: TRBJ2-5
V: TRBV5-1
D: TRBD2
CDR3: CASSDPGLAGGGETQYF
DNA: TGCGCCAGCAGCGATCCGGGACTAGCGGGAGGGGGGGAGACCCAGTACTTC

size: many
J: TRBJ2-7
V: TRBV29-1
D: .
CDR3: CSVDSPSSYEQYF
DNA: TGCAGCGTTGATTCGCCGAGCTCCTACGAGCAGTACTTC

size: many
J: TRBJ2-1
V: TRBV12-5
D: .
CDR3: CASGLVAGTVVRDRMANEQFF
DNA: TGTGCTAGTGGTTTGGTAGCCGGGACGGTCGTCCGGGACCGAATGGCCAATGAGCAGTTCTTC

size: .
J: TRBJ1-1
V: TRBV20-1
D: .
CDR3: CSAPGGRVTEAFF
DNA: TGCAGTGCTCCCGGTGGTAGGGTCACTGAAGCTTTCTTT

size: many
J: TRBJ2-7
V: TRBV12-3/TRBV12-4
D: TRBD1
CDR3: CASSVRQGSYEQYF
DNA: TGTGCCAGCAGTGTCCGACAGGGCTCCTACGAGCAGTACTTC

size: .
J: TRBJ2-1
V: TRBV2
D: .
CDR3: CASSVTSDNEQFF
DNA: TGTGCCAGCAGTGTTACATCGGACAATGAGCAGTTCTTC

size: .
J: TRBJ1-2
V: TRBV6-1
D: TRBD1
CDR3: CASSDWDRDAVLGGYTF
DNA: TGTGCCAGCAGTGATTGGGACAGGGATGCCGTGTTGGGTGGCTACACCTTC

size: many
J: TRBJ2-1
V: TRBV10-1
D: .
CDR3: CASSGGSSYNEQFF
DNA: TGCGCCAGCAGTGGGGGGAGCTCCTACAATGAGCAGTTCTTC

size: .
J: TRBJ2-1
V: TRBV6-1
D: TRBD1
CDR3: CASRWDSYNEQFF
DNA: TGTGCCAGCAGATGGGACAGCTACAATGAGCAGTTCTTC

size: .
J: TRBJ1-2
V: TRBV5-1
D: .
CDR3: CASSFEKFYGYTF
DNA: TGCGCCAGCAGCTTTGAGAAGTTCTATGGCTACACCTTC

size: .
J: TRBJ1-2
V: TRBV6-1
D: .
CDR3: CASSQDSEGYTF
DNA: TGTGCCAGCAGTCAAGACAGTGAAGGCTACACCTTC

size: few
J: TRBJ1-6
V: TRBV28
D: .
CDR3: CASSTQVLWYNSPLHF
DNA: TGTGCCAGCAGTACACAGGTGTTGTGGTATAATTCACCCCTCCACTTT

size: .
J: TRBJ2-7
V: TRBV5-1
D: .
CDR3: CASSLFGYEQYF
DNA: TGCGCCAGCAGCCTCTTCGGCTACGAGCAGTACTTC

size: many
J: TRBJ1-6
V: TRBV5-1
D: .
CDR3: CASSLEGRGSYNSPLHF
DNA: TGCGCCAGCAGCTTGGAGGGAAGAGGATCCTATAATTCACCCCTCCACTTT

size: few
J: TRBJ2-7
V: TRBV7-7
D: .
CDR3: CASSLAADGTYEQYF
DNA: TGTGCTAGCAGCTTAGCCGCGGACGGAACCTACGAGCAGTACTTC

size: few
J: TRBJ2-7
V: TRBV28
D: .
CDR3: CAIMGDQPYEQYF
DNA: TGTGCCATCATGGGGGACCAACCCTACGAGCAGTACTTC

size: .
J: TRBJ1-5
V: TRBV12-3/TRBV12-4
D: .
CDR3: CASSFSGNQPQHF
DNA: TGTGCCAGCAGTTTCTCCGGCAATCAGCCCCAGCATTTT

size: many
J: TRBJ2-3
V: TRBV11-2
D: TRBD2
CDR3: CASSSKMGGSGLDTQYF
DNA: TGTGCCAGCAGCTCGAAGATGGGCGGGAGTGGGCTAGATACGCAGTATTTT

size: many
J: TRBJ1-5
V: TRBV2
D: .
CDR3: CASSVGNNQPQHF
DNA: TGTGCCAGCAGTGTAGGGAACAATCAGCCCCAGCATTTT

size: many
J: TRBJ2-1
V: TRBV7-6
D: .
CDR3: CASSPGQGWYNEQFF
DNA: TGTGCCAGCAGCCCCGGGCAGGGTTGGTACAATGAGCAGTTCTTC

size: many
J: TRBJ2-3
V: TRBV20-1
D: TRBD1
CDR3: CSASLGQGADTQYF
DNA: TGCAGTGCTAGTCTAGGACAGGGTGCAGATACGCAGTATTTT

size: .
J: TRBJ1-5
V: TRBV27
D: TRBD1
CDR3: CASSLKGGQNYQPQHF
DNA: TGTGCCAGCAGTTTAAAAGGGGGACAGAATTATCAGCCCCAGCATTTT

size: many
J: TRBJ1-1
V: TRBV4-1
D: .
CDR3: CASSQEGGGGVAFF
DNA: TGCGCCAGCAGCCAAGAAGGGGGTGGGGGGGTGGCTTTCTTT

size: .
J: TRBJ1-6
V: TRBV19
D: .
CDR3: CASSIGEGNSPLHF
DNA: TGTGCCAGTAGTATCGGGGAAGGTAATTCACCCCTCCACTTT

size: .
J: TRBJ2-1
V: TRBV6-2/TRBV6-3
D: .
CDR3: CASSLIGTPRDEQFF
DNA: TGTGCCAGCAGTCTAATTGGGACTCCAAGAGATGAGCAGTTCTTC

size: many
J: TRBJ2-3
V: TRBV12-3/TRBV12-4
D: .
CDR3: CASTLSSTDTQYF
DNA: TGTGCCAGCACTCTTTCTAGCACAGATACGCAGTATTTT

size: many
J: TRBJ1-1
V: TRBV5-1
D: TRBD1
CDR3: CASSMGTENTEAFF
DNA: TGCGCCAGCAGCATGGGGACAGAGAACACTGAAGCTTTCTTT

size: few
J: TRBJ2-5
V: TRBV12-3/TRBV12-4
D: TRBD2
CDR3: CASSFGSGGQETQYF
DNA: TGTGCCAGCAGTTTTGGTAGCGGGGGCCAAGAGACCCAGTACTTC

size: few
J: TRBJ1-2
V: TRBV10-2
D: .
CDR3: CASSTGADYGYTF
DNA: TGCGCCAGCAGTACGGGGGCAGACTATGGCTACACCTTC

size: .
J: TRBJ2-1
V: TRBV9
D: TRBD1
CDR3: CASSVRRDRANNEQFF
DNA: TGTGCCAGCAGCGTCCGCCGGGACAGAGCCAACAATGAGCAGTTCTTC

size: .
J: TRBJ2-7
V: TRBV6-2/TRBV6-3
D: TRBD2
CDR3: CASSPRGAGGPGEQYF
DNA: TGTGCCAGCAGCCCCCGGGGAGCGGGAGGGCCTGGTGAGCAGTACTTC

size: many
J: TRBJ1-5
V: TRBV5-1
D: TRBD1
CDR3: CASSRDSHQPQHF
DNA: TGCGCCAGCAGCCGGGACAGCCATCAGCCCCAGCATTTT

size: many
J: TRBJ2-4
V: TRBV6-1
D: .
CDR3: CASTETGDIQYF
DNA: TGTGCCAGCACGGAGACAGGAGACATTCAGTACTTC

size: few
J: TRBJ2-1
V: TRBV6-2/TRBV6-3
D: .
CDR3: CASTSVTTLSYNEQFF
DNA: TGTGCCAGCACTAGCGTGACCACCTTGTCCTACAATGAGCAGTTCTTC

size: many
J: TRBJ2-5
V: TRBV15
D: .
CDR3: CATSRGRGPSRETQYF
DNA: TGTGCCACCAGCAGAGGTCGGGGACCCTCACGGGAGACCCAGTACTTC

size: many
J: TRBJ2-1
V: TRBV11-3
D: TRBD2
CDR3: CASSLDLAGVEQFF
DNA: TGTGCCAGCAGCTTGGACTTAGCGGGAGTAGAGCAGTTCTTC

size: medium-sized
J: TRBJ2-1
V: TRBV6-1
D: TRBD2
CDR3: CASSESAGGPPYNEQFF
DNA: TGTGCCAGCAGTGAAAGTGCGGGAGGGCCCCCCTACAATGAGCAGTTCTTC

size: .
J: TRBJ2-5
V: TRBV20-1
D: .
CDR3: CSARRSGAQETQYF
DNA: TGCAGTGCTAGACGCTCGGGGGCTCAAGAGACCCAGTACTTC

size: .
J: TRBJ2-7
V: TRBV19
D: TRBD2
CDR3: CASSIRDYNPYEQYF
DNA: TGTGCCAGTAGTATCCGGGACTACAATCCCTACGAGCAGTACTTC

size: many
J: TRBJ2-7
V: TRBV7-8
D: TRBD2
CDR3: CASSLLLAGGPNEQYF
DNA: TGTGCCAGCAGCCTACTTCTAGCGGGAGGGCCTAACGAGCAGTACTTC

size: few
J: TRBJ2-7
V: TRBV28
D: .
CDR3: CASPNQGKATYEQYF
DNA: TGTGCCAGCCCCAATCAGGGAAAGGCGACCTACGAGCAGTACTTC